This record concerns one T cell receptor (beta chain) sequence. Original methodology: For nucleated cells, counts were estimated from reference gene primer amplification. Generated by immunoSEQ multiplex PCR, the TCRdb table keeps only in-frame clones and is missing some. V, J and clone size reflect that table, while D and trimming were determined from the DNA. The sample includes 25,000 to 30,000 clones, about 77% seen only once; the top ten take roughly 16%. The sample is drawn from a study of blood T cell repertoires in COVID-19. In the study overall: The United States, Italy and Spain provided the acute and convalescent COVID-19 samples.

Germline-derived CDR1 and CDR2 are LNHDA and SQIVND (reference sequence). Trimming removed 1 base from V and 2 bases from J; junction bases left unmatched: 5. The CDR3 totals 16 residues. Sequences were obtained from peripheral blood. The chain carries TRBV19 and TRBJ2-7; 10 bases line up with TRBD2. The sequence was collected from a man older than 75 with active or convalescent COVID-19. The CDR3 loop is CASSIGSSGGTYEQYF. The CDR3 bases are TGTGCCAGTAGTATAGGGTCTAGCGGGGGAACCTACGAGCAGTACTTC. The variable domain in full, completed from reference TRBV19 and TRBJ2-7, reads DGGITQSPKYLFRKEGQNVTLSCEQNLNHDAMYWYRQDPGQGLRLIYYSQIVNDFQKGDIAEGYSVSREKKESFPLTVTSAQKNPTAFYLCASSIGSSGGTYEQYFGPGTRLTVT.